This T cell receptor beta chain was recovered during a study of shared clonotypes between healthy human individuals (dated by TCRdb to 2019 to 2021). Broadly, across the study: A couple of women and a few men aged 18 to 49 years were included in the cohort. To increase sequencing depth and limit assay-specific biases, TCR repertoire library preparation and sequencing were carried out by different laboratories using diverse techniques. For each donor, CD4 naive and CD4 memory were each run on three plates, CD8 naive on two plates, and CD8 memory on one plate. To estimate repertoire size and how much clonotypes are shared between individuals, the study performed deep sequencing of blood TCR repertoires from five healthy adults. Between about 0.85 and 9.5 billion PBMCs per donor were obtained by leukapheresis.

TCR CDR3 regions were amplified from genomic DNA by multiplex PCR using the deep immunoSEQ assay. For each cell subset, the extracted genomic DNA was distributed evenly across all wells of several immunoSEQ 96-well plates, and each plate served as one replicate. For sorted subsets, each replicate PCR was loaded with around 220 ng genomic DNA, equivalent to 25,000 to 30,000 T cell genomes. Purified libraries were measured with a Qubit 3.0 fluorometer, size-checked on a Bioanalyzer 2100, and measured again with the KAPA Library Quantification kit. Every immunoSEQ 96-well plate was sequenced on a dedicated single-read 150-cycle Illumina NextSeq 550 flow cell. The original methods were these. Because the immunoSEQ output held only junctional sequences and lacked quality scores, the filtering could not match the filtering applied to full-length reads. Sequences were annotated with PyIR, a Python wrapper for IgBLAST v1.9, and V/J genes and CDR3 were assigned using IMGT germline references. Reads with weak V/J assignments (E-value above 1e-6), missing CDR3, stop codons, out-of-frame junctions, or ambiguous translated residues were removed. V3J clonotypes were defined as sequences sharing an identical inferred V gene, J gene, and CDR3 amino acid sequence. Percentage overlap between repertoires was calculated by dividing the number of shared unique clonotypes by the size of the smaller repertoire. Three approaches were used to assess repertoire richness: RTK rarefaction, the Chao1 estimator, and Recon v2.1 estimates of unobserved clonotypes. Generation probabilities were computed with OLGA for all TCRbeta clonotypes obtained by the gDNA method from several donors. This immuneACCESS table, as held by TCRdb, lists in-frame sequences with V and J called but not all clones. Of the missing ones, under half trace to an unresolved V gene in checked studies; the others have no known cause. That table furnishes V, J and clone size, whereas the DNA furnished D and trimming. In all, the sample holds millions of clones, and 90% to 95% of those were seen once. In total, the top ten clones hold 0.13% to 0.15% of the sample.

Results the study describes overall, beyond this receptor: Rarefaction of sorted-subset datasets indicated incomplete sequencing despite the large sequencing depth. Sampling was restricted to blood, and TCR repertoires in tissue are likely to differ from TCR repertoires in blood. Estimated clonotype richness was generally larger for naive than for memory subsets. Clonotypes shared by all four sorted-subset donors showed higher generation probabilities than non-shared clonotypes. Pairwise subsampling led to the expectation that sequencing depth would affect the degree of clonotype sharing among donors. Because the study included a small number of donors, the genetic and exposure-history diversity represented was limited. When four donors were compared, the shared fraction of clonotypes was about 5% for naive CD4, over 3% for naive CD8, roughly 2.5% for memory CD4, and 0.3% to 0.5% for memory CD8.

Trimming costs V 1 base and J 6 bases, and their ends lie 10 bases apart. Its CDR3 holds 13 amino acids, cysteine through phenylalanine. Just the 39-base CDR3 DNA is kept, in frame starting at base 1. Per the germline V gene, MNHEY is the CDR1 and SVGAGI is the CDR2. In regard to this clone: The antigen it binds to is not known. Per-base quality was not reported, and no clone a single base away is much larger than it.

Donors were healthy HIV-negative adults with no recently reported acute infections or vaccinations. Every donor was a Caucasian adult living in Nashville, Tennessee, USA. CD4+ T cells were enriched by magnetic negative selection; naive cells were then positively selected on CD45RA, and the negative fraction formed the memory subset. Blood was collected by leukapheresis, and PBMCs were isolated by Ficoll-Histopaque density gradient centrifugation and then cryopreserved in liquid nitrogen vapor phase. Purity and quantity of every magnetically sorted T cell population were checked by analytical flow cytometry. Each sorted fraction had its genomic DNA isolated and then quantified by UV absorbance on a Nanodrop 2000c.

Material: naive CD4+ T cells sorted from blood. Taken with the paper, the label for cell subset or site translates to: CD45RA+ positively selected. This clonotype was obtained from a man aged 18 to 30 in good health. Rearrangement joined TRBV6-5 to TRBJ2-7; the D gene is not confidently resolved. The CDR3 in this case is CASSYYASSEQYF. The sequenced DNA is TGTGCCAGCAGTTACTACGCCAGCTCCGAGCAGTACTTC.